The 28 T cell receptor beta chains below all came from one sample that was sequenced in a study of T cells in tuberculosis. Cells were sorted from thawed PBMC rested overnight and stained with GMM-loaded CD1B tetramer, viability dye and anti-CD3. CD1B tetramers were loaded with Rhodococcus equi-derived C32 glucose monomycolate. TCRdb's table, derived via immunoSEQ multiplex PCR, lists solely in-frame clones and lacks some. The sample lists around 60,000 clones, approximately 81% occurring once. The sequenced sample was CD1b-GMM tetramer-negative cells sorted from PBMCs. These receptors were collected from an adult woman with latent tuberculosis.

The chain recombines TRBV4-2 with TRBJ2-7, with unresolved D. V dropped 1 base and J dropped 3 bases, with 7 bases sitting between them. This CDR3 is built from 13 residues. Per the germline V gene, CDR1 is LGHNA and CDR2 is YNFKEQ. CDR3 region: CASSQGPSYEQYF. The CDR3, as DNA: TGTGCCAGCAGCCAAGGTCCCAGCTACGAGCAGTACTTC.

This clone turned up a few times. The chain is built from TRBV5-6 and TRBJ2-1, with 7 bases identical to TRBD1. Germline V gene data show CDR1 as SGHDT and CDR2 as YYEEEE. The CDR3 is 16 amino acids. The V segment lost 0 bases and the J segment 8 bases; nucleotides outside the gene matches: 11. The CDR3 is CASSLVNRGVGYEQFF. The CDR3 nucleotides are TGTGCCAGCAGCTTGGTAAACAGGGGTGTTGGTTATGAGCAGTTCTTC.

The chain couples TRBV11-2 to TRBJ2-3, with a tentative D call TRBD2 (7 bases). Between the trimmed V and J ends, which lost 3 bases and 6 bases, there was a span of 19 bases. Germline CDR1 reads SGHAT; CDR2 reads FQNNGV. This CDR3 is built from 16 residues. The CDR3 region is CASSFRGPSGGDTQYF. The CDR3 coding sequence is TGTGCCAGCAGCTTCAGGGGTCCTAGCGGCGGGGATACGCAGTATTTT.

J is TRBJ2-2 and V is TRBV19; 11 bases line up with TRBD2. Germline V gives CDR1 LNHDA, CDR2 SQIVND (reference sequence). Losses at the gene ends were 6 bases for V and 3 bases for J; bases not matched to a gene: 12. This CDR3 comprises 18 residues. Written as DNA, the CDR3 is TGTGCCAGTAGCAGAGTTGGGACTAGCGGTTCCTACACCGGGGAGCTGTTTTTT. It translates to CASSRVGTSGSYTGELFF.

The chain has TRBV28 and TRBJ2-1; 7 bases map to TRBD1. V gave up 5 bases and J gave up 6 bases; unmatched junction bases: 1. Germline CDR1 MDHEN, CDR2 SYDVKM. The CDR3 has 12 amino acids. CDR3 sequence (DNA): TGTGCCAGCAGTGGACAGGCCAATGAGCAGTTCTTC. The encoded protein is CASSGQANEQFF.

Points on this clone: The germline gene is not matched at one end of the junction; a read error may be the cause. At the DNA level, this CDR3 is encoded by other sequences in the same sample as well. V is TRBV4-3 and J is TRBJ2-2; perhaps TRBD1 as D (6 bases). This CDR3 is built from 16 residues. Germline V gene lookup returns CDR1 LGHNA and CDR2 YSLEER. CDR3 in amino acids: CASSQEPYGDTGELFF. In nucleotides, the CDR3 is TGCGCCAGCAGCCAAGAGCCCTACGGGGACACCGGGGAGCTGTTCTTT.

This chain joins TRBV11-2 and TRBJ1-1; no clear D gene. CDR1 SGHAT and CDR2 FQNNGV come from the germline V gene. CDR3 length: 16 amino acids. V gave up 1 base and J gave up 10 bases, with 22 bases separating them. DNA for the CDR3: TGTGCCAGCAGCTTAGCTTCCGGGATTCCGGACCTAGTAGCTTTCTTT. Its translation is CASSLASGIPDLVAFF.

This clone was seen a single time. The V and J genes are TRBV7-2 and TRBJ1-2; 10 bases are a match to TRBD1. The V segment lost 6 bases and the J segment 9 bases; nucleotides outside the gene matches: 10. The germline gives CDR1 SGHTA, CDR2 FQGNSA. The CDR3 totals 14 residues. CDR3 sequence (DNA): TGTGCCAGCAGGGGTGGGACAGGGGATACGAGCTACACCTTC. The encoded protein is CASRGGTGDTSYTF.

V and J are TRBV5-1 and TRBJ2-6; possible D gene TRBD2, 5 bases. The V end was cut by 5 bases, the J end by 0 bases, with 9 bases between. The CDR3 sequence is 15 residues long. Germline V gene data show CDR1 as SGHRS and CDR2 as YFSETQ. The CDR3 spells CASRPEGSGANVLTF. The CDR3, as DNA: TGCGCCAGCAGACCCGAGGGCTCTGGGGCCAACGTCCTGACTTTC.

This chain connects TRBV7-7 to TRBJ1-1, with 8 bases identical to TRBD1. Germline CDR1 SSHAT, CDR2 FNYEAQ (reference sequence). J gave up 4 bases and V 6 bases, and 4 bases lay outside the gene matches. This CDR3 has 13 amino acids. CDR3 in amino acids: CASSQDRGTEAFF. CDR3 nucleotides: TGTGCCAGCAGTCAAGACAGGGGCACTGAAGCTTTCTTT.

The chain uses TRBV27 and TRBJ2-7; 7 bases map to TRBD2. The CDR3 is 15 residues long. The trim removed 4 bases at V and 7 bases at J, leaving 13 bases unmatched. Germline CDR1 and CDR2: MNHEY and SMNVEV (reference sequence). For the CDR3, the DNA is TGTGCCAGCAGTTCCCTTGGCGGGAGAAGGAGAGAGCAGTACTTC. Residues: CASSSLGGRRREQYF.

J is TRBJ2-5 and V is TRBV13, with 8 bases fitting TRBD2. The assigned J gene may be wrong: the sequence end matches TRBJ2-7 better. The CDR3 runs to 16 residues. CDR1 and CDR2 from the germline V gene are PRHDT and FYEKMQ (reference sequence). The DNA of the CDR3 is TGTGCCAGCAGCTTACGCACTAGCGGTGTCCAATACGAGCAGTACTTC. This translates into CASSLRTSGVQYEQYF.

This clone was seen just once. The CDR3 DNA sequence: TGTGCCAGCAGCCAAGGACAGGGGCTGGGAGAGACCCAGTACTTC. Protein: CASSQGQGLGETQYF. The chain recombines TRBV4-2 with TRBJ2-5; the match to TRBD1 covers 8 bases. V lost 1 base, J lost 4 bases, and 5 bases stayed unmatched. The CDR3 extends over 15 amino acids. Germline CDR1 is LGHNA and CDR2 is YNFKEQ.

The chain links TRBV4-2 to TRBJ1-2; weak D call: TRBD1 (6 bases). V lost 0 bases, J lost 4 bases, and 12 bases lay in between. Germline loops: CDR1 LGHNA, CDR2 YNFKEQ. The CDR3 is 15 residues long. CDR3 in DNA: TGTGCCAGCAGCCAAGATCTAGGGACAATCTATGGCTACACCTTC. Its translation is CASSQDLGTIYGYTF.

The J gene is TRBJ2-7, the V gene TRBV28; 7 positions agree with TRBD1. The CDR3 length is 14 residues. Germline V gene lookup returns CDR1 MDHEN and CDR2 SYDVKM. The ends lost 6 bases at V and 7 bases at J; junction bases unmatched: 12. CDR3 sequence reads: CASSPPRTGTEQYF. The CDR3 nucleotides are TGTGCCAGCAGCCCCCCCCGGACAGGCACGGAGCAGTACTTC.

This chain connects TRBV20-1 to TRBJ2-3; 7 nucleotides align to TRBD2. The V segment lost 6 bases and the J segment 8 bases; nucleotides outside the gene matches: 2. The CDR3 spans 10 residues. The germline CDR1 and CDR2 sequences are DFQATT and SNEGSKA (reference sequence). Written as DNA, the CDR3 is TGCAGTGCCGGGAGGAGTACGCAGTATTTT. Amino acid sequence: CSAGRSTQYF.

The chain employs TRBV28 and TRBJ1-2, with D unresolved. This CDR3 has 12 residues. V was cut by 2 bases and J by 7 bases, with 8 bases left in between. Germline-derived CDR1 and CDR2 are MDHEN and SYDVKM. Here the CDR3 reads CASSLAEAGYTF. CDR3 DNA: TGTGCCAGCAGTTTAGCAGAGGCTGGCTACACCTTC.

CDR3 protein: CASNSASGYEQYF. The CDR3 coding sequence is TGTGCCAGCAACTCCGCTAGCGGCTACGAGCAGTACTTC. This rearrangement joins TRBV2 to TRBJ2-7, with 7 bases matching TRBD2. Looked up from germline, CDR1 is SNHLY and CDR2 is FYNNEI. The CDR3 length is 13 residues. With 7 bases clipped from V and 3 bases from J, the junction kept 6 bases outside the gene matches.

The chain couples TRBV11-2 to TRBJ2-1; TRBD2 agrees at 9 bases. This CDR3 has 17 residues. CDR1 SGHAT and CDR2 FQNNGV come from the germline V gene. The junction had 10 bases not matched to a gene; V was cut back by 2 bases and J by 5 bases. This CDR3 reads CASSLTTSGWGDNEQFF. The CDR3 DNA follows: TGTGCCAGCAGCTTAACCACTAGCGGGTGGGGGGACAATGAGCAGTTCTTC.

The chain is built from TRBV9 and TRBJ2-5, with 7 nucleotides matching TRBD1. The DNA end is more similar to TRBJ2-7, so the J call may be wrong. The CDR3 sequence is 13 residues long. Germline CDR1 SGDLS, CDR2 YYNGEE. The CDR3 region is CASSSGQDYEQYF. The DNA of the CDR3 is TGTGCCAGCAGCTCCGGACAGGACTACGAGCAGTACTTC.

This chain joins TRBV19 and TRBJ1-1; D is unresolved. Trimming pared 6 bases from V and 2 bases from J, leaving 10 bases between. CDR1 is LNHDA and CDR2 is SQIVND in the germline V gene (reference sequence). CDR3 length equals 13 residues. The CDR3 sequence: CASSRDINTEAFF. CDR3 nucleotide sequence: TGTGCCAGTAGCCGAGACATAAACACTGAAGCTTTCTTT.

This clone was observed a few times. The CDR3 DNA sequence: TGTGCCAGCACCCGAGGGAGCGGAAACAATGAGCAGTTCTTC. Translating it yields CASTRGSGNNEQFF. J is TRBJ2-1 and V is TRBV6-1; D perhaps matches TRBD2 (5 bases). CDR1 and CDR2 (germline): MNHNS, SASEGT. The CDR3 sequence is 14 residues long. Trimming took off 7 bases at V and 5 bases at J, with 15 bases between the two ends.

Only one count was recorded for this clone. Here the CDR3 reads CASTPWDREVNEQFF. The CDR3 DNA sequence: TGTGCCAGCACCCCCTGGGACAGGGAAGTTAATGAGCAGTTCTTC. The rearrangement joins TRBV25-1 to TRBJ2-1; 9 positions match TRBD1. Trimming removed 7 bases from V and 7 bases from J; junction bases left unmatched: 11. The CDR3 totals 15 residues. The germline CDR1 and CDR2 sequences are MGHDK and SYGVNS.

The chain recombines TRBV4-3 with TRBJ2-5, with 8 nucleotides matching TRBD2. The trim removed 4 bases at V and 5 bases at J, leaving 6 bases unmatched. The CDR3 loop spans 14 amino acids. In germline, CDR1 is LGHNA, CDR2 YSLEER. CDR3 bases: TGCGCCAGCAGCCCCCAAGCTAGCGGGGAGACCCAGTACTTC. Amino acids: CASSPQASGETQYF.

J is TRBJ1-5 and V is TRBV7-2, with D maybe TRBD1 (5 bases). The germline gives CDR1 SGHTA, CDR2 FQGNSA. The CDR3 length is 18 residues. Trimming took 5 bases from V and 2 from J, leaving 22 bases between them. In DNA, the CDR3 is TGTGCCAGCAGCACGCGAGGTAGCCGGGGGTTTGGCAATCAGCCCCAGCATTTT. It specifies CASSTRGSRGFGNQPQHF.

In its sample, this clone was seen a few times. The chain couples TRBV4-1 to TRBJ1-3; possible D gene TRBD1, 5 bases. The ends were cut back, 0 bases at V and 4 bases at J, with 13 bases in the middle. The CDR3 is made up of 16 amino acids. Germline CDR1 MGHRA, CDR2 YSYEKL. CDR3 nucleotide sequence: TGCGCCAGCAGCCAAGATCAAGCGGGGCGCGGAAACACCATATATTTT. Translated: CASSQDQAGRGNTIYF.

The rearrangement links TRBV28 to TRBJ2-6; 11 nucleotides agree with TRBD1. The CDR3 has 17 residues. Germline CDR1 MDHEN, CDR2 SYDVKM. The V segment lost 5 bases and the J segment 4 bases; nucleotides outside the gene matches: 7. CDR3 nucleotides: TGTGCCAGCAGTCCCGGACAGGGGGCAGGCGGGGCCAACGTCCTGACTTTC. Translating gives CASSPGQGAGGANVLTF.

V and J are TRBV11-3 and TRBJ2-2, with 7 bases fitting TRBD2. V shed 7 bases and J 6 bases; nucleotides not matched to a gene: 14. The CDR3 runs 16 residues. The germline V gene encodes CDR1 SGHNT and CDR2 YENEEA. CDR3 sequence reads: CASTPTGGRAPGELFF. The DNA for the CDR3 is TGTGCCAGCACCCCCACCGGGGGGAGGGCCCCCGGGGAGCTGTTTTTT.